This TCR beta chain was documented in a study of cytomegalovirus exposure and HLA in healthy donors. In the study overall: The early release's HLA-typed donors yielded some 85 million unique TCRs. Whole-study results and caveats: The CMV antigen specificity of three CMV-associated chains was confirmed through in vitro analysis. Across HLA loci, a later analysis found differing TCR association rates, with DRB1 most and HLA-C fewest. Later analysis demonstrated an association between a missense DCLRE1C variant and TCR beta V- and J-gene trimming.

The primer mix had 60 Vbeta and 13 Jbeta primers. TCRdb keeps only in-frame clones here, not all; method: immunoSEQ multiplex PCR. The sample shows 45,000 to 55,000 clones, less than 70% of them seen only once. Per germline, CDR1 SGHNT and CDR2 YYREEE (reference sequence). The CDR3 is made up of 16 amino acids. Trimming took off 0 bases at V and 0 bases at J, with 9 bases between the two ends. Concerning this clone: Its cognate antigen is unknown.

This sequence was found in a human donor in good health. Sequences were obtained from PBMCs. The V and J genes are TRBV5-4 and TRBJ1-4, with no clear D. The CDR3 loop is CASSLAAGATNEKLFF. CDR3 nucleotides: TGTGCCAGCAGCTTGGCTGCAGGTGCAACTAATGAAAAACTGTTTTTT. The full variable domain, completed using reference TRBV5-4 and TRBJ1-4, is ETGVTQSPTHLIKTRGQQVTLRCSSQSGHNTVSWYQQALGQGPQFIFQYYREEENGRGNFPPRFSGLQFPNYSSELNVNALELDDSALYLCASSLAAGATNEKLFFGSGTQLSVL.